This T cell receptor (beta chain) was documented in a study of identical twins (dated by TCRdb to the mid-2010s). In the study overall: The study deep-sequenced TCR alpha and beta repertoires from monozygotic twins, unrelated adults of various ages and cord blood to test whether fetal clonotypes persist. Replicate twin experiments were performed at different times using different library preparation protocols to rule out contamination.

The paper as a whole reports these results and caveats: Zero-insertion analyses could be partly confounded by invariant T cells such as MAIT and iNKT, although diverse VJ usage argued against such confounding for most clonotypes. Excess twin sharing in beta out-of-frame sequences was weaker because fewer shared sequences lowered the signal-to-noise ratio. Compared with coincidental sharing between unrelated individuals, an excess of low generation-probability sequences was observed among out-of-frame TCR alpha sequences shared between twins. Abundant cord blood beta clonotypes had fewer insertions, young adult naive repertoires showed a similar but weaker trend, and memory repertoires showed no such trend. In monozygotic twins, recombination models systematically underestimated out-of-frame TCR alpha sharing, but the models matched the sharing seen between unrelated individuals. Conclusions relied on cross-sectional statistical analysis, since the same donors could not be followed over many years.

This clonotype was seen only a few times. Its antigen is not yet known. Base quality data are lacking; no much larger clone is found one base away. According to the germline V gene, CDR1 reads SGDLS and CDR2 reads YYNGEE. There are 16 amino acids in the CDR3, from cysteine to phenylalanine inclusive. Only the CDR3 region is kept as DNA, spanning 48 bases read in frame from base 1. Trimming removed 2 bases from V and 3 bases from J; the gene matches leave 7 bases unexplained. Every donor in the study was a healthy Caucasian. Three pairs of female monozygotic twins, all aged about 18 to 29 years, made up the twin cohort. CD4+ and CD8+ T cell populations were isolated with positive isolation kits from Invitrogen. The receptor library was made with 5' RACE. The run used an Illumina HiSeq 2000. A universal primer binding site was introduced by template switching, and a unique molecular identifier was present in the final cDNA, enabling accurate counting of TCR cDNA molecules. Specific primers in the conserved constant-segment region were used to synthesize first-strand cDNA for TCR alpha and beta chains. Each cDNA library was double barcoded, with a SMART-Mk sample barcode plus Illumina barcodes, to control for contamination. TruSeq adapter sequences, together with Illumina sample barcodes, were added in two successive PCR steps. The Illumina HiSeq platform was used with custom primers to sequence TCR alpha and beta cDNA libraries. From the authors' description of their analysis: MiGEC was used to process raw reads and extract unique molecular identifiers, and MiXCR was used to find CDR3 positions. Recombination models were inferred per individual with the repgenHMM and IGoR tools using an EM algorithm. Shared clonotype analysis was performed with the tcR package in R, normalizing sharing by the product of cloneset sizes. Out-of-frame nonproductive sequences were analyzed to study raw recombination free of thymic and clonal selection effects. TCRdb took the public reads, trimmed them with fastp at Q25, ran MiXCR for clone calling and kept in-frame beta chains. Rows with a matching CDR3 protein are joined into one entry that keeps the most common DNA and genes. Clone size and V and J calls follow TCRdb, not the original study. In all, the sample holds about 240,000 distinct CDR3 sequences, and 6% to 8% of those were seen once. Clones ranked in the top ten supply under 7% of the sample.

These data were also reused for a study on yellow fever vaccine responses in identical twins. The second investigation adds: The T cell response to vaccination in identical twins was reported by the authors to appear partly convergent and partly personalized. The study precisely tracked vaccine-responding T cell clones in identical twins.

The sample comprised CD8+ T cells sorted from blood. This chain joins TRBV9 to TRBJ2-3, with TRBD2 matching 9 junction bases. The sequence derives from a woman between 18 and 29 years old in good health. The nucleotide sequence is given as TGTGCCAGCAGCGTCGATAGCGGGAGTCGTACAGATACGCAGTATTTT. This yields the protein CASSVDSGSRTDTQYF.